These 15 T cell receptor beta chains were sequenced from one sample in a study of vaccination and CD4 T cells after COVID-19. Sequenced with the Oncomine TCR Beta short-read assay was DNA taken from cultured CD4+ T cells. TCRdb passed the PCR reads through MiXCR, listing each CDR3 protein once. The sample holds some 15,000 distinct CDR3 sequences, around 30% seen once. Their specific antigens are unknown. Treatment in this sample: roughly ten-day PBMC culture with coronavirus spike peptide pools or control peptides (ViraFEST assay). The sequencing input was cultured CD4+ T cells from blood. These receptors originate from a human donor with COVID-19.

This clonotype was counted only a few times. The rearrangement joins TRBV25-1 to TRBJ1-1; D call uncertain. The CDR3 extends over 13 amino acids. Germline-derived CDR1 and CDR2 are MGHDK and SYGVNS. With 5 bases removed from V and 2 bases from J, the gap between germline ends came to 9 bases. The CDR3 DNA reads TGTGCCAGCAGTACGGAACGAAACACTGAAGCTTTCTTT. This encodes CASSTERNTEAFF.

The chain combines TRBV11-2 with TRBJ2-3; possible D gene TRBD2, 7 bases. Between the trimmed V and J ends, which lost 4 bases and 1 base, there was a span of 12 bases. This CDR3 spans 15 amino acids. CDR1 is SGHAT and CDR2 is FQNNGV in the germline V gene. CDR3 sequence: CASSSLGGRTDTQYF. CDR3 coding DNA: TGTGCCAGCAGCTCTTTGGGGGGGCGCACAGATACGCAGTATTTT.

The genes are TRBV10-3 and TRBJ2-3; 8 bases fit TRBD1. With V trimmed by 4 bases and J by 6 bases, 9 bases remained unmatched. The CDR3 is made up of 15 amino acids. Per the germline V gene, CDR1 is ENHRY and CDR2 is SYGVKD. CDR3 amino acids: CAISGAQGAKDTQYF. The CDR3, as DNA: TGTGCCATCAGTGGAGCTCAGGGGGCAAAGGATACGCAGTATTTT.

This clonotype was observed a few times. The gene calls are TRBV2 and TRBJ1-6, with unresolved D. Germline loops: CDR1 SNHLY, CDR2 FYNNEI. The ends were cut back, 2 bases at V and 7 bases at J, with 12 bases in the middle. The CDR3 has 15 amino acids. The CDR3 loop is CASSEPGHLNSPLHF. The CDR3 nucleotides read TGTGCCAGCAGTGAACCTGGGCACCTCAATTCACCCCTCCACTTT.

This sequence joins TRBV7-2 and TRBJ2-7; D is undetermined. The V gene's germline CDR1 is SGHTA and CDR2 FQGNSA. This CDR3 is built from 11 residues. Trimming cost V 5 bases and J 6 bases, with 8 bases left between them. In DNA, the CDR3 is TGTGCCAGCAGCCCAGGACGCGAGCAGTACTTC. It encodes CASSPGREQYF.

The chain links TRBV27 to TRBJ2-7; 13 nucleotides match TRBD2. J gave up 4 bases and V 4 bases, and 4 bases lay outside the gene matches. Germline assignment: CDR1 MNHEY and CDR2 SMNVEV (reference sequence). CDR3 length: 15 amino acids. The CDR3 region is CASSSGTSGVYEQYF. In DNA, the CDR3 is TGTGCCAGCAGTTCGGGGACTAGCGGGGTTTACGAGCAGTACTTC.

CDR3 in amino acids: CASSLDSRYSYEQYF. As DNA, the CDR3 is TGTGCCAGCAGCTTAGATAGCAGGTATTCCTACGAGCAGTACTTC. The chain recombines TRBV7-2 with TRBJ2-7; D gene uncertain. Deletions cut 1 base from V and 1 base from J, with 11 bases between. The germline V gene has CDR1 SGHTA and CDR2 FQGNSA. The CDR3 length is 15 residues. The full variable domain, completed using reference TRBV7-2 and TRBJ2-7, is GAGVSQSPSNKVTEKGKDVELRCDPISGHTALYWYRQSLGQGLEFLIYFQGNSAPDKSGLPSDRFSAERTGGSVSTLTIQRTQQEDSAVYLCASSLDSRYSYEQYFGPGTRLTVT.

The chain recombines TRBV6-4 with TRBJ1-2, with D possibly matching TRBD1 (6 bases). CDR1 is MRHNA and CDR2 is SNTAGT in the germline V gene. Trimming shortened V by 6 bases and J by 8 bases, and 16 bases separated the two germline ends. The CDR3 is made up of 13 amino acids. Here the CDR3 reads CASSSEGGWGYTF. CDR3 nucleotides: TGTGCCAGCAGCTCCGAAGGGGGTTGGGGCTACACCTTC.

The J gene is TRBJ2-7, the V gene TRBV28; TRBD1 aligns across 8 bases. The CDR3 consists of 14 residues. Germline V gene data show CDR1 as MDHEN and CDR2 as SYDVKM. Unmatched junction bases numbered 4, after V lost 3 bases and J lost 3 bases. The CDR3 loop is CASSFGDRGYEQYF. The CDR3, as DNA: TGTGCCAGCAGTTTCGGAGACAGGGGCTACGAGCAGTACTTC.

The chain uses TRBV6-1 and TRBJ1-1; unclear D gene. CDR3 length: 15 amino acids. Looked up from germline, CDR1 is MNHNS and CDR2 is SASEGT. Trimming cost V 6 bases and J 3 bases, with 17 bases left between them. The CDR3 region has the DNA TGTGCCAGCAGCCCTTCTTTTTTGGCAGACACTGAAGCTTTCTTT. As protein: CASSPSFLADTEAFF.

The chain combines TRBV29-1 with TRBJ1-5, with 11 bases fitting TRBD1. Per the germline V gene, CDR1 is SQVTM and CDR2 is ANQGSEA. The CDR3 has 13 residues. Trimming removed 4 bases from V and 6 bases from J; junction bases left unmatched: 2. CDR3 sequence reads: CSVGGTGGQPQHF. CDR3 nucleotides: TGCAGCGTTGGGGGGACAGGGGGTCAGCCCCAGCATTTT. The full variable domain, its missing parts supplied by reference TRBV29-1 and TRBJ1-5, is SAVISQKPSRDICQRGTSLTIQCQVDSQVTMMFWYRQQPGQSLTLIATANQGSEATYESGFVIDKFPISRPNLTFSTLTVSNMSPEDSSIYLCSVGGTGGQPQHFGDGTRLSIL.

This chain uses TRBV5-4 with TRBJ2-7, with D possibly called TRBD1 or TRBD2 (5 bases each). The V end lost 4 bases, the J end lost 2 bases, and 16 bases lay between the germline ends. This CDR3 has 15 residues. Germline CDR1 reads SGHNT; CDR2 reads YYREEE (reference sequence). The CDR3 bases are TGTGCCAGCAGCGCCTCCGGGACGGCCCCCTACGAGCAGTACTTC. It is translated as CASSASGTAPYEQYF.

The chain has TRBV5-6 and TRBJ1-2; no clear D. The CDR3 has 13 amino acids. Germline V gene lookup returns CDR1 SGHDT and CDR2 YYEEEE. V was shortened by 0 bases and J by 7 bases, with 10 bases between the two germline ends. CDR3: CASSLGNRGGYTF. The CDR3 DNA reads TGTGCCAGCAGCTTGGGCAATCGGGGTGGCTACACCTTC.

The table lists this clonotype with a few counts. The J gene is TRBJ1-6, the V gene TRBV20-1; no clear D. The germline V gene has CDR1 DFQATT and CDR2 SNEGSKA (reference sequence). V lost 5 bases and J 10 bases, leaving 15 bases between the germline ends. CDR3 length: 13 amino acids. The CDR3 nucleotides read TGCAGTGCTGGCACCGCTGTCCGCTCACCCCTCCACTTT. Translation gives CSAGTAVRSPLHF.

This clonotype was observed a few times. The chain links TRBV20-1 to TRBJ2-5, with TRBD2 matching 12 bases. V was clipped by 1 base and J by 4 bases; unmatched bases: 4. There are 15 residues in the CDR3. Germline V lookup: CDR1 DFQATT, CDR2 SNEGSKA (reference sequence). CDR3 sequence reads: CSARVLAGGLETQYF. The DNA for the CDR3 is TGCAGTGCTAGAGTGCTAGCGGGGGGGCTAGAGACCCAGTACTTC.